The 30 T cell receptor beta chains reported below all come from one sample, sequenced in a study of shared clonotypes between healthy human individuals. Profiled with immunoSEQ multiplex PCR; TCRdb holds only in-frame clones, not every one. This sample carries approximately 2.3 million clones, 85% to 95% of them seen once, and the ten largest clones take approximately 0.4%. The sequenced material came from naive CD4+ T cells from PBMCs. Indicated subset: CD45RA+ positively selected. The source of these receptors is a man aged 18 to 30 in good health. Some clones in this sample may be carry-over from other donors' samples.

This clone was observed a handful of times. V is TRBV20-1 and J is TRBJ1-1; D uncertain. CDR1 is DFQATT and CDR2 is SNEGSKA in the germline V gene (reference sequence). The germline V and J ends were trimmed by 6 bases and 3 bases, with 8 bases remaining between them. CDR3 length: 11 amino acids. Written as DNA, the CDR3 is TGCAGTGCAGAGGTGGACACTGAAGCTTTCTTT. Translation gives CSAEVDTEAFF.

The CDR3 spells CASSVESGLFGYTF. The CDR3 nucleotides read TGTGCCAGCAGCGTAGAGTCAGGGTTGTTTGGCTACACCTTC. This rearrangement joins TRBV9 to TRBJ1-2; D might be TRBD1 (5 bases). Germline V gene data show CDR1 as SGDLS and CDR2 as YYNGEE. Trimming took 0 bases from V and 7 from J, leaving 13 bases between them. The CDR3 runs 14 residues.

This chain joins TRBV4-1 and TRBJ2-3, with D tentatively TRBD2 (6 bases). Germline CDR1 MGHRA, CDR2 YSYEKL. Trimming took 4 bases from V and 4 from J, leaving 15 bases between them. The CDR3 has 15 residues. This CDR3 reads CASSPPGGSPDTQYF. As DNA, the CDR3 is TGCGCCAGCAGCCCGCCCGGAGGGTCACCAGATACGCAGTATTTT.

The chain has TRBV9 and TRBJ2-2; D uncertain. V was cut by 4 bases and J by 6 bases, with 13 bases left in between. Germline V lookup: CDR1 SGDLS, CDR2 YYNGEE. The CDR3 is 14 amino acids. The CDR3 reads CASSPRSDPGELFF. CDR3 sequence (DNA): TGTGCCAGCAGCCCTAGGTCCGATCCCGGGGAGCTGTTTTTT.

The rearrangement uses TRBV27 and TRBJ2-7; no firm D call. This CDR3 region has 14 residues. With 2 bases removed from V and 0 bases from J, the gap between germline ends came to 8 bases. CDR1 and CDR2 from the germline V gene are MNHEY and SMNVEV (reference sequence). The CDR3 spells CASSLKWGSYEQYF. The CDR3 DNA reads TGTGCCAGCAGTTTAAAGTGGGGCTCCTACGAGCAGTACTTC.

This clone turned up a few times. The V call is TRBV30, the J call TRBJ1-1; the D gene is possibly TRBD1 (6 bases). The CDR3 extends over 12 amino acids. Germline CDR1 is GTSNPN and CDR2 is SVGIG (reference sequence). Trimming pared 1 base from V and 10 bases from J, leaving 13 bases between. For the CDR3, the DNA is TGTGCCTGGAGTGCCCGAATGGGGGCAGCTTTCTTT. Translation: CAWSARMGAAFF.

The CDR3 is CASSPGLAQYQETQYF. CDR3 DNA: TGTGCCAGCAGCCCGGGGTTAGCGCAGTACCAAGAGACCCAGTACTTC. The chain carries TRBV7-2 and TRBJ2-5; perhaps TRBD2 as D (5 bases). The V gene lost 5 bases and the J gene lost 0 bases, with 16 bases spanning the gap. Germline lookup yields CDR1 SGHTA and CDR2 FQGNSA. CDR3 length: 16 amino acids.

The rearrangement joins TRBV7-2 to TRBJ2-3, with D possibly matching TRBD1 (7 bases). The CDR3 runs 14 residues. The V gene's germline CDR1 is SGHTA and CDR2 FQGNSA. The ends were cut back, 10 bases at V and 4 bases at J, with 18 bases in the middle. The chain's CDR3 is CATIGGGEPDTQYF. DNA for the CDR3: TGTGCCACCATAGGAGGGGGCGAACCAGATACGCAGTATTTT.

The genes are TRBV5-1 and TRBJ1-5, with 9 bases fitting TRBD1. The CDR3 loop spans 15 amino acids. CDR1 and CDR2 (germline): SGHRS, YFSETQ. V lost 3 bases and J lost 9; bases outside the gene matches: 10. CDR3: CASSCRDREILPQHF. The DNA of the CDR3 is TGCGCCAGCAGCTGCCGGGACAGGGAAATTCTGCCCCAGCATTTT.

V and J are TRBV5-8 and TRBJ1-3; D gene uncertain. The germline V gene has CDR1 SGHTS and CDR2 YDEGEE. V shed 4 bases and J shed 1 base, with 15 bases lying between them. The CDR3 runs 16 residues. The CDR3 bases are TGTGCCAGCAGCCCCAGGCCCCAGCGGTCTGGAAACACCATATATTTT. It is translated as CASSPRPQRSGNTIYF. The variable domain in full, with the rest retrieved from reference TRBV5-8 and TRBJ1-3, is EAGVTQSPTHLIKTRGQQATLRCSPISGHTSVYWYQQALGLGLQFLLWYDEGEERNRGNFPPRFSGRQFPNYSSELNVNALELEDSALYLCASSPRPQRSGNTIYFGEGSWLTVV.

In regard to this clone: The sample has other DNA sequences that encode this CDR3 too. The V and J genes are TRBV7-2 and TRBJ1-1, with D unresolved. CDR3 length equals 14 residues. The germline gives CDR1 SGHTA, CDR2 FQGNSA. Trimming pared 0 bases from V and 2 bases from J, leaving 7 bases between. This CDR3 reads CASSLARANTEAFF. The CDR3 bases are TGTGCCAGCAGCTTAGCGCGAGCAAACACTGAAGCTTTCTTT.

The genes are TRBV7-8 and TRBJ1-2, with D maybe TRBD1 (5 bases). The CDR3 is made up of 16 amino acids. Between the trimmed V and J ends, which lost 5 bases and 1 base, there was a span of 17 bases. Germline CDR1 reads SGHVS; CDR2 reads FQNEAQ. CDR3 amino acids: CASSPGGGAGNYGYTF. CDR3 coding DNA: TGTGCCAGCAGCCCCGGGGGAGGGGCGGGTAACTATGGCTACACCTTC.

The chain links TRBV9 to TRBJ2-1, with D maybe TRBD2 (5 bases). Trimming removed 1 base at V and 3 bases at J, with 11 bases between. Germline CDR1 and CDR2: SGDLS and YYNGEE. CDR3 length: 15 residues. The CDR3 region has the DNA TGTGCCAGCAGCGTACAAGCGGACGTCTACAATGAGCAGTTCTTC. Its protein is CASSVQADVYNEQFF.

The chain links TRBV29-1 to TRBJ2-7, with TRBD1 matching 8 bases. Germline CDR1 is SQVTM and CDR2 is ANQGSEA. The length of the CDR3 is 15 residues. The V segment lost 4 bases and the J segment 1 base; nucleotides outside the gene matches: 9. The CDR3 DNA follows: TGCAGCGTTGTATCTAGCCGGGACAGGTCCTACGAGCAGTACTTC. As protein: CSVVSSRDRSYEQYF.

The chain couples TRBV6-6 to TRBJ2-5, with TRBD2 as a possible D gene (5 bases). CDR1 MNHNY and CDR2 SVGAGI come from the germline V gene (reference sequence). Between the trimmed V and J ends, which lost 4 bases and 1 base, there was a span of 10 bases. The CDR3 totals 14 residues. The CDR3 here is CASSLERPQETQYF. As DNA, the CDR3 is TGTGCCAGCAGTTTGGAGCGGCCCCAAGAGACCCAGTACTTC.

The V gene is TRBV7-2, the J gene TRBJ2-7; a possible D gene is TRBD2 (6 bases). V lost 2 bases and J 3 bases, leaving 14 bases between the germline ends. There are 15 residues in the CDR3. The V gene's germline CDR1 is SGHTA and CDR2 FQGNSA. CDR3 in amino acids: CASSLTIGGIYEQYF. As DNA, the CDR3 is TGTGCCAGCAGCTTAACAATTGGCGGGATCTACGAGCAGTACTTC.

The rearrangement links TRBV18 to TRBJ2-2; D perhaps matches TRBD2 (5 bases). Trimming left V 3 bases short and J 1 base short, with 9 bases between. Germline lookup yields CDR1 KGHSH and CDR2 LQKENI. The CDR3 spans 15 residues. In nucleotides, the CDR3 is TGTGCCAGCTCACCGAGGACTTTGAACACCGGGGAGCTGTTTTTT. Translation gives CASSPRTLNTGELFF.

The CDR3 spells CASSPQGWENTEAFF. CDR3 in DNA: TGTGCCAGCAGCCCACAGGGTTGGGAGAACACTGAAGCTTTCTTT. The chain employs TRBV7-2 and TRBJ1-1; D may be TRBD1 (6 bases). The CDR3 has 15 residues. Germline CDR1 is SGHTA and CDR2 is FQGNSA. The V and J ends lost 5 bases and 1 base respectively, with 14 bases between them.

In this sample, this clone turned up a few times. Within the sample, other DNA sequences also encode this same CDR3. This chain joins TRBV30 and TRBJ1-1, with D hard to call. The V gene lost 3 bases and the J gene lost 3 bases, with 5 bases spanning the gap. The germline gives CDR1 GTSNPN, CDR2 SVGIG (reference sequence). The CDR3 runs to 11 residues. CDR3 sequence: CAWREYTEAFF. CDR3 DNA sequence: TGTGCCTGGAGAGAATACACTGAAGCTTTCTTT.

The CDR3 region has the DNA TGTGCCAGCAGTTACCAACAGCTCGGGCCCGAAACTCAGAATTATGGCTACACCTTC. Translated, it gives CASSYQQLGPETQNYGYTF. The V gene is TRBV27, the J gene TRBJ1-2, with no clear D. The ends were cut back, 4 bases at V and 5 bases at J, with 29 bases in the middle. Germline V lookup: CDR1 MNHEY, CDR2 SMNVEV (reference sequence). The CDR3 covers 19 residues.

CDR3 DNA: TGCGCCAGCAGCAGACTAGTCCGTGGGGAGACCCAGTACTTC. This sequence encodes CASSRLVRGETQYF. The rearrangement uses TRBV4-1 and TRBJ2-5, with a possible D match to TRBD2 (6 bases). This CDR3 has 14 amino acids. Per the germline V gene, CDR1 is MGHRA and CDR2 is YSYEKL. V lost 5 bases, J lost 5 bases, and 15 bases lay in between.

V and J are TRBV5-1 and TRBJ2-7, with 8 positions matching TRBD2. The junction had 17 bases not matched to a gene; V was cut back by 4 bases and J by 5 bases. The CDR3 length is 17 residues. Germline V gives CDR1 SGHRS, CDR2 YFSETQ. The CDR3 nucleotides read TGCGCCAGCAGCATGGGCCCCCGAGCGGGAGTGACCCACGAGCAGTACTTC. Translated, it gives CASSMGPRAGVTHEQYF. The whole variable domain, filled in from reference TRBV5-1 and TRBJ2-7, reads KAGVTQTPRYLIKTRGQQVTLSCSPISGHRSVSWYQQTPGQGLQFLFEYFSETQRNKGNFPGRFSGRQFSNSRSEMNVSTLELGDSALYLCASSMGPRAGVTHEQYFGPGTRLTVT.

The chain uses TRBV5-4 and TRBJ2-3, with 8 bases lining up with TRBD1. After removal of 0 bases from V and 5 bases from J, the junction contained 5 bases not matched to a gene. This CDR3 comprises 15 residues. Per germline, CDR1 SGHNT and CDR2 YYREEE (reference sequence). The CDR3 region is CASSLGQGLRDTQYF. CDR3 nucleotide sequence: TGTGCCAGCAGCTTGGGACAGGGGTTGAGAGATACGCAGTATTTT.

The V gene is TRBV18, the J gene TRBJ2-5; D not resolved. There are 12 residues in the CDR3. Between the trimmed V and J ends, which lost 5 bases and 1 base, there was a span of 5 bases. Germline V gene lookup returns CDR1 KGHSH and CDR2 LQKENI. CDR3: CASSTIQETQYF. The CDR3 DNA reads as TGTGCCAGCTCAACCATCCAAGAGACCCAGTACTTC.

The chain links TRBV13 to TRBJ2-1; D not certain. Germline lookup yields CDR1 PRHDT and CDR2 FYEKMQ (reference sequence). The CDR3 consists of 18 residues. The V end lost 5 bases, the J end lost 4 bases, and 24 bases lay between the germline ends. CDR3 sequence: CASSLSRTAVPRYNEQFF. The CDR3 DNA reads as TGTGCCAGCAGCCTCTCCCGGACGGCGGTCCCTCGGTACAATGAGCAGTTCTTC.

This chain connects TRBV28 to TRBJ2-5; 10 bases are shared with TRBD2. Germline loops: CDR1 MDHEN, CDR2 SYDVKM. V shed 6 bases and J 2 bases; nucleotides not matched to a gene: 6. The CDR3 is 15 residues long. The CDR3 region is CASRLAGGPQETQYF. The CDR3 bases are TGTGCCAGCAGATTAGCGGGAGGTCCACAAGAGACCCAGTACTTC.

V gene TRBV5-6 combines with J gene TRBJ2-2; 11 nucleotides agree with TRBD1. This CDR3 region has 16 residues. The V gene end was trimmed by 3 bases and the J gene end by 5 bases; junction bases not matched to a gene: 6. Germline CDR1 reads SGHDT; CDR2 reads YYEEEE. CDR3: CASSSGTGGDTGELFF. Here the CDR3 DNA reads TGTGCCAGCAGCTCCGGGACAGGGGGTGATACCGGGGAGCTGTTTTTT.

With regard to this clone: Other nucleotide sequences in the sample specify the same CDR3. CDR3 DNA: TGTGCCAGCTCACCACCCTCCGGGTCCGGGGAGCTGTTTTTT. It encodes CASSPPSGSGELFF. J is TRBJ2-2 and V is TRBV18; D is ambiguous. Trimming shortened V by 0 bases and J by 6 bases, and 8 bases separated the two germline ends. Germline CDR1 KGHSH, CDR2 LQKENI. This CDR3 has 14 amino acids.

The V gene is TRBV5-8, the J gene TRBJ2-7, with 8 positions matching TRBD1. The trim removed 4 bases at V and 7 bases at J, leaving 7 bases unmatched. Germline V gene sequence: CDR1 SGHTS, CDR2 YDEGEE. CDR3 size: 13 residues. Here the CDR3 reads CASSGQGLWEQYF. CDR3 DNA: TGTGCCAGCAGCGGACAGGGTTTATGGGAGCAGTACTTC.

The chain has TRBV19 and TRBJ2-2; possibly TRBD2 for D (5 bases). The V end lost 5 bases, the J end lost 2 bases, and 9 bases lay between the germline ends. Germline CDR1 and CDR2: LNHDA and SQIVND (reference sequence). The CDR3 spans 14 residues. The CDR3 bases are TGTGCCAGTAGTTGGACTCGTAACACCGGGGAGCTGTTTTTT. Its translation: CASSWTRNTGELFF.